This is a list of T cell receptor beta chains from one sample in a study of shared clonotypes between healthy human individuals. Only in-frame clones appear in the TCRdb table, and some are missing; sequencing was by immunoSEQ multiplex PCR. The data show approximately 700,000 clones, roughly 72% seen once. The sequencing input was memory CD4+ T cells sorted from blood. These TCRs come from a woman aged 25 to 39 in good health. Each CDR3 is given with its conserved first and last residue. The D gene is left open where the match is weak. Clone size appears in some rows only: once, few, many, or a class for an expanded clone.

V gene	clone size	J gene	D gene	CDR3 protein	CDR3 DNA
TRBV21-1	NA	TRBJ1-6	NA	CASSPGLHIHHNSPLHF	TGTGCCAGCAGCCCGGGGCTACACATACATCATAATTCACCCCTCCACTTT
TRBV13	NA	TRBJ2-5	NA	CASSVRRRPQETQYF	TGTGCCAGCAGCGTACGTCGACGCCCCCAAGAGACCCAGTACTTC
TRBV28	NA	TRBJ2-7	TRBD1	CASRSIEQGSHEQYF	TGTGCCAGCAGGTCGATTGAACAGGGGTCCCACGAGCAGTACTTC
TRBV7-3	NA	TRBJ2-1	NA	CASSLKGPGVAAEQFF	TGTGCCAGCAGCTTAAAGGGCCCCGGGGTAGCGGCTGAGCAGTTCTTC
TRBV6-1	NA	TRBJ1-1	NA	CASRDRGQAEAFF	TGTGCCAGCAGGGACCGGGGGCAGGCTGAAGCTTTCTTT
TRBV13	NA	TRBJ2-1	NA	CASSSTRWFRNEQFF	TGTGCCAGCAGCTCCACGCGGTGGTTTCGAAATGAGCAGTTCTTC
TRBV7-8	NA	TRBJ2-1	TRBD2	CASSLRAGLDNEQFF	TGTGCCAGCAGCCTCAGAGCGGGACTGGATAATGAGCAGTTCTTC
TRBV5-1	NA	TRBJ2-1	TRBD1	CASSSRDRGLSSYNEQFF	TGCGCCAGCAGCTCCCGGGACAGGGGGTTAAGCTCCTACAATGAGCAGTTCTTC
TRBV10-3	NA	TRBJ1-5	TRBD1	CAISDHRTGDQPQHF	TGTGCCATCAGTGACCACCGGACAGGGGATCAGCCCCAGCATTTT
TRBV30	once	TRBJ1-3	NA	CAWRVRTAGREGNTIYF	TGTGCCTGGAGAGTTCGGACGGCAGGGCGGGAAGGAAACACCATATATTTT
TRBV6-1	NA	TRBJ1-2	NA	CASSEAAGGNYGYTF	TGTGCCAGCAGTGAAGCCGCCGGGGGCAACTATGGCTACACCTTC
TRBV18	NA	TRBJ2-3	TRBD1	CASSPDRVTDTQYF	TGTGCCAGCTCACCAGACAGGGTCACAGATACGCAGTATTTT
TRBV28	NA	TRBJ1-5	NA	CASNGGAGQPQHF	TGTGCCAGCAACGGAGGGGCCGGTCAGCCCCAGCATTTT
TRBV7-8	NA	TRBJ1-1	NA	CASSLNGPNTEAFF	TGTGCCAGCAGCCTAAACGGACCAAACACTGAAGCTTTCTTT
TRBV27	NA	TRBJ2-5	NA	CASSLDGTTGQETQYF	TGTGCCAGCAGTTTGGACGGGACAACGGGTCAAGAGACCCAGTACTTC
TRBV6-1	NA	TRBJ1-2	NA	CASSQGLDYGYTF	TGTGCCAGCAGTCAGGGGTTGGACTATGGCTACACCTTC
TRBV11-2	NA	TRBJ2-7	TRBD1	CASSLPGGGSAYEQYF	TGTGCCAGCAGCTTACCAGGGGGCGGGTCGGCTTACGAGCAGTACTTC
TRBV5-4	NA	TRBJ2-2	TRBD2	CASRSGLADTGELFF	TGTGCCAGCAGGTCGGGACTAGCCGACACCGGGGAGCTGTTTTTT
TRBV7-9	once	TRBJ2-3	NA	CASSLVGGGDTQYF	TGTGCCAGCAGCTTAGTGGGGGGTGGCGATACGCAGTATTTT
TRBV6-1	NA	TRBJ1-2	NA	CASRAYRTTNYGYTF	TGTGCCAGCAGGGCATACCGAACGACTAACTATGGCTACACCTTC
TRBV2	few	TRBJ1-4	TRBD1	CASSQQGMGEKLFF	TGTGCCAGCAGCCAACAGGGGATGGGCGAAAAACTGTTTTTT
TRBV19	NA	TRBJ1-5	TRBD1	CASLPIDRVNQPQHF	TGTGCCAGTCTCCCCATCGACAGGGTCAATCAGCCCCAGCATTTT
TRBV30	NA	TRBJ2-3	NA	CAWVSGGLPSDTQYF	TGTGCCTGGGTATCGGGGGGCCTCCCTTCGGATACGCAGTATTTT
TRBV5-1	few	TRBJ2-7	TRBD1	CASRAGGNEQYF	TGCGCCAGCCGAGCAGGGGGAAACGAGCAGTACTTC
TRBV29-1	NA	TRBJ2-7	NA	CSVEGRRDGEQYF	TGCAGCGTTGAGGGCAGAAGGGATGGCGAGCAGTACTTC
TRBV5-4	NA	TRBJ2-1	TRBD2	CASSLGLAGQGEQFF	TGTGCCAGCAGCCTAGGACTAGCGGGCCAGGGTGAGCAGTTCTTC
TRBV14	NA	TRBJ1-1	NA	CASSRLGVRDTEAFF	TGTGCCAGCAGCCGCCTAGGGGTCCGGGACACTGAAGCTTTCTTT
TRBV29-1	once	TRBJ2-7	NA	CSVVPGPSPYEQYF	TGCAGCGTTGTCCCGGGCCCTTCTCCCTACGAGCAGTACTTC
TRBV5-1	NA	TRBJ2-7	NA	CASSSPGTGIYEQYF	TGCGCCAGCAGCTCCCCTGGAACCGGGATTTACGAGCAGTACTTC
TRBV7-8	few	TRBJ1-3	NA	CASSFVGGSGNTIYF	TGTGCCAGCAGCTTCGTCGGGGGCTCTGGAAACACCATATATTTT
TRBV10-1	few	TRBJ2-1	TRBD2	CASSDTGGNNEQFF	TGCGCCAGCAGTGACACGGGAGGGAACAATGAGCAGTTCTTC
TRBV6-1	few	TRBJ2-7	TRBD1	CASSESNRGLRSYEQYF	TGTGCCAGCAGTGAATCAAACAGGGGGTTGCGTTCCTACGAGCAGTACTTC
TRBV7-6	NA	TRBJ1-1	NA	CASSLRPSNTEAFF	TGTGCCAGCAGCCTAAGGCCCTCGAACACTGAAGCTTTCTTT
TRBV18	NA	TRBJ1-2	NA	CASSQWGARFGYTF	TGTGCCAGCTCCCAATGGGGGGCGAGGTTCGGCTACACCTTC
TRBV7-2	NA	TRBJ1-3	NA	CASSKNRANTIYF	TGTGCCAGCAGCAAAAACAGGGCGAACACCATATATTTT
TRBV25-1	NA	TRBJ2-2	NA	CASSDREYTGELFF	TGTGCCAGCAGTGACAGGGAGTACACCGGGGAGCTGTTTTTT
TRBV2	NA	TRBJ2-1	TRBD1	CASSSRTGSVNEQFF	TGTGCCAGCAGCTCTAGGACAGGGAGTGTGAATGAGCAGTTCTTC
TRBV25-1	NA	TRBJ2-3	NA	CASSVRVHDTDTQYF	TGTGCCAGCAGTGTTCGGGTCCATGACACAGATACGCAGTATTTT
TRBV5-1	NA	TRBJ1-1	NA	CASSLPGGREAFF	TGCGCCAGCAGCTTGCCGGGCGGACGTGAAGCTTTCTTT
TRBV11-3	once	TRBJ2-3	NA	CASSWGGGTGTDTQYF	TGTGCCAGCAGCTGGGGCGGCGGGACAGGCACAGATACGCAGTATTTT
TRBV19	NA	TRBJ2-5	NA	CASSTGRAALETQYF	TGTGCCAGTAGTACTGGCAGAGCAGCGTTAGAGACCCAGTACTTC
TRBV10-3	NA	TRBJ1-5	NA	CAINRDSNQPQHF	TGTGCCATCAACCGAGATAGCAATCAGCCCCAGCATTTT
TRBV11-2	NA	TRBJ2-1	NA	CASRFGEDNEQFF	TGTGCCAGCAGATTCGGGGAGGACAATGAGCAGTTCTTC
TRBV10-3	few	TRBJ2-1	NA	CAISDDLGLTGNEQFF	TGTGCCATCAGTGATGACTTAGGGCTGACGGGCAATGAGCAGTTCTTC
TRBV28	NA	TRBJ2-7	NA	CASSLGLLYEQYF	TGTGCCAGCAGTTTAGGGCTTCTCTACGAGCAGTACTTC
TRBV7-8	NA	TRBJ1-2	TRBD1	CASSLGTGADHNYGYTF	TGTGCCAGCAGCTTAGGGACAGGCGCCGATCATAACTATGGCTACACCTTC